This TCR beta chain was sequenced in a study of T cells expressing NK-cell markers. About the research overall: Investigators obtained TCR beta repertoires from sorted CD3+CD56+NKG2C+, CD3+CD56+NKG2C- and CD3+CD56-NKG2C+ T cells.

Study results and limitations: Roughly 6 of the donors carried dominant NKG2C+ clonotypes that took up about 1.0-8% of their CD8+ T cells.

With the 5' RACE reads reprocessed, TCRdb shows one record per CDR3 protein and no DNA. Its listing shows over 150,000 distinct CDR3 sequences. CDR1 and CDR2 (germline): ENHRY, SYGVKD. The CDR3 runs 13 residues. Of note for this clonotype: The antigen remains undetermined.

The chain is built from TRBV10-3 and TRBJ1-1; the D gene TCRdb calls, TRBD1, cannot be checked with no DNA. The source material was blood T cells: a sorted CD56 or NKG2C T cell subset, CD4+ or CD8+ T cells, or bulk PBMC T cells (not recorded which). The source is a man aged 18 to 69 in good health. This CDR3 is CAISEQGNTEAFF.